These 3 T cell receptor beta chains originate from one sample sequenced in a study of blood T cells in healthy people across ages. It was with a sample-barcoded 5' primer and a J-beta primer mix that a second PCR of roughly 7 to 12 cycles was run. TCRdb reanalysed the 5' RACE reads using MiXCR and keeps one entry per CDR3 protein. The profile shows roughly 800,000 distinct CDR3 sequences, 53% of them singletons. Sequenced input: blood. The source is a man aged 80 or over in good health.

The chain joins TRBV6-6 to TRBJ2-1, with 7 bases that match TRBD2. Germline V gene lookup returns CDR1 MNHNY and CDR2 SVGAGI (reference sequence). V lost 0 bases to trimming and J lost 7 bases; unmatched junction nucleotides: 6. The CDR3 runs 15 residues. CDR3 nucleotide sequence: TGTGCCAGCAGTTACTCGAAAGGACTAGGGAATGAGCAGTTCTTC. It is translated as CASSYSKGLGNEQFF.

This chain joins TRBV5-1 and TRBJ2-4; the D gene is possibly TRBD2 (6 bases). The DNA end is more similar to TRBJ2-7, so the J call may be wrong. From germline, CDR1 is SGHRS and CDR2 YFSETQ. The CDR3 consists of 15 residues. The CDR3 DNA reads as TGCGCCAGCAGCCCCCACCGGGACTCCTTCTACGAGCAGTACTTC. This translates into CASSPHRDSFYEQYF.

Here the CDR3 reads CSARAGAGYEQYF. In nucleotides, the CDR3 is TGCAGTGCTAGAGCCGGGGCGGGCTACGAGCAGTACTTC. The V and J genes are TRBV20-1 and TRBJ2-7; possibly TRBD1 or TRBD2 for D (5 bases each). Germline V gene data show CDR1 as DFQATT and CDR2 as SNEGSKA (reference sequence). The CDR3 spans 13 residues. The V end was cut by 1 base, the J end by 3 bases, with 10 bases between.